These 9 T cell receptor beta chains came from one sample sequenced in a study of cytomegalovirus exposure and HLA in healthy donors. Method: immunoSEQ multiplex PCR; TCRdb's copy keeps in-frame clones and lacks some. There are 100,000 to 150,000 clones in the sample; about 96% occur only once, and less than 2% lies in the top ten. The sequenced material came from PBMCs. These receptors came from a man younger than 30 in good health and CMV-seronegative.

DNA of the CDR3: TGTGCCACCCAACGGGCAGGGGTAACTAGCGGGAGTCCTGAGCAGTTCTTC. This encodes CATQRAGVTSGSPEQFF. The chain has TRBV28 and TRBJ2-1; TRBD2 aligns across 11 bases. The V segment lost 10 bases and the J segment 9 bases; nucleotides outside the gene matches: 20. CDR1 is MDHEN, CDR2 SYDVKM, per germline. The CDR3 extends over 17 amino acids.

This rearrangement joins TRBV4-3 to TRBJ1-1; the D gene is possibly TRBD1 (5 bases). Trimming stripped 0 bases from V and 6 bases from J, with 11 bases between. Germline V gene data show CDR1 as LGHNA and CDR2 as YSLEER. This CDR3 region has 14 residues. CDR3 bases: TGCGCCAGCAGCCAAGAGGACAATGACGCTGAAGCTTTCTTT. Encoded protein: CASSQEDNDAEAFF.

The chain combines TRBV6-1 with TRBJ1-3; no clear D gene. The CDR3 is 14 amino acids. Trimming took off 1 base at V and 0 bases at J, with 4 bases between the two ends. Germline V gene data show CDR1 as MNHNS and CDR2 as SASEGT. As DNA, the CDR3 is TGTGCCAGCAGTGAAGACTTCTCTGGAAACACCATATATTTT. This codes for CASSEDFSGNTIYF.

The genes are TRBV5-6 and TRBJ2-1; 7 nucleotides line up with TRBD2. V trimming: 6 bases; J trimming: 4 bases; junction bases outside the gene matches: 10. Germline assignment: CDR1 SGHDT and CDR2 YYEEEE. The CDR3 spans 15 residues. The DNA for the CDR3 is TGTGCCAGCACTCCGGGCGGGAGTAGGTACAATGAGCAGTTCTTC. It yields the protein CASTPGGSRYNEQFF.

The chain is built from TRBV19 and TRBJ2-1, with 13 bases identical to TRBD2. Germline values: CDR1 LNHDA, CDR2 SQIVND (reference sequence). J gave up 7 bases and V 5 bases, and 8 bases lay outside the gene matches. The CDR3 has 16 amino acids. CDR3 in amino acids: CASSELAGGPGNEQFF. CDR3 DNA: TGTGCCAGTAGTGAACTAGCGGGAGGGCCGGGGAATGAGCAGTTCTTC.

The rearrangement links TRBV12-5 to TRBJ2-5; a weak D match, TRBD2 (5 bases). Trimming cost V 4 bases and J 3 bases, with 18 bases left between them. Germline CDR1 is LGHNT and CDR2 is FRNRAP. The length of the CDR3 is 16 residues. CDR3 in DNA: TGTGCTAGTGGTTCTTACCTTACACCGGGAAAAGAGACCCAGTACTTC. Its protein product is CASGSYLTPGKETQYF.

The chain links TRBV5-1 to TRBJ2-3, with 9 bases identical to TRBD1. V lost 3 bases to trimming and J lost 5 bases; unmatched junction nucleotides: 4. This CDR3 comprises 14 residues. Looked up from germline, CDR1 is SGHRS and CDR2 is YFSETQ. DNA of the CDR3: TGCGCCAGCAGCTGGACAGGGGCCGGAGATACGCAGTATTTT. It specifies CASSWTGAGDTQYF. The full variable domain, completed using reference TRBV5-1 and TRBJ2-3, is KAGVTQTPRYLIKTRGQQVTLSCSPISGHRSVSWYQQTPGQGLQFLFEYFSETQRNKGNFPGRFSGRQFSNSRSEMNVSTLELGDSALYLCASSWTGAGDTQYFGPGTRLTVL.

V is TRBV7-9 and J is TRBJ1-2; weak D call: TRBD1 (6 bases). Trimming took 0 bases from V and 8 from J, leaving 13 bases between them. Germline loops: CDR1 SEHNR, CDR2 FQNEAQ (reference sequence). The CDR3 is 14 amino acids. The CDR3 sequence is CASSLADRSHGYTF. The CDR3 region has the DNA TGTGCCAGCAGCTTAGCCGACAGGTCTCACGGCTACACCTTC.

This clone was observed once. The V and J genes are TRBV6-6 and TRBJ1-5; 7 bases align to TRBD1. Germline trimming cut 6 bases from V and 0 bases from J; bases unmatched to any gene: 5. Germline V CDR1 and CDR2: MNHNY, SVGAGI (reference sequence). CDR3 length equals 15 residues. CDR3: CASRPRDSSNQPQHF. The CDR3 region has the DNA TGTGCCAGCAGACCCCGGGACAGTAGCAATCAGCCCCAGCATTTT.